This TCR beta chain was sequenced in a study of blood T cell repertoires in COVID-19. Using immunoSEQ multiplex PCR, the repertoire was profiled, and TCRdb retains in-frame clones only, with some absent. The data hold 110,000 or so clones, with roughly 79% observed a single time. Looked up from germline, CDR1 is SEHNR and CDR2 is FQNEAQ (reference sequence). V was trimmed by 5 bases and J by 4 bases, leaving 8 bases between them. This CDR3 contains 13 residues. Sequencing input: peripheral blood. The V call is TRBV7-9, the J call TRBJ2-2; D gene uncertain. The receptor was isolated from a man older than 75 with acute or convalescent COVID-19. CDR3 region: CASSLGATGELFF. CDR3 bases: TGTGCCAGCAGCCTCGGTGCCACCGGGGAGCTGTTTTTT.